What follows are 23 T cell receptor beta chains derived from one specimen sequenced in a study of cytomegalovirus exposure and HLA in healthy donors. Both 60 Vbeta primers and 13 Jbeta primers went into the PCR. Data came from immunoSEQ multiplex PCR; TCRdb stores just in-frame clones and leaves some out. The sample has about 120,000 clones; over 8.5% are singletons. The material sequenced was PBMCs. All receptors derive from a woman aged 40-49 years in good health and CMV-seropositive.

The chain combines TRBV28 with TRBJ1-2; TRBD1 agrees at 9 bases. Germline CDR1 is MDHEN and CDR2 is SYDVKM. Losses at the gene ends were 5 bases for V and 5 bases for J; bases not matched to a gene: 3. The CDR3 covers 13 residues. CDR3 nucleotides: TGTGCCAGCAGTCGCGACAGGGGGTATGGCTACACCTTC. It is translated as CASSRDRGYGYTF.

A few counts support this clone. This chain connects TRBV2 to TRBJ1-3, with a tentative D call TRBD1 (5 bases). The CDR3 totals 15 residues. Germline CDR1 and CDR2: SNHLY and FYNNEI. V lost 0 bases to trimming and J lost 4 bases, with 10 bases between them. The CDR3 coding sequence is TGTGCCAGCAGTGAAGCGCTAGGGGTCGGAAACACCATATATTTT. Translation: CASSEALGVGNTIYF.

This chain links TRBV11-2 with TRBJ1-2; 7 bases agree with TRBD1. The CDR3 consists of 13 residues. With V trimmed by 5 bases and J by 2 bases, 2 bases remained unmatched. CDR1 is SGHAT, CDR2 FQNNGV, per germline. CDR3 residues: CASSPTGNYGYTF. The CDR3 bases are TGTGCCAGCAGCCCGACAGGGAACTATGGCTACACCTTC.

This clone has just a few counts. This chain connects TRBV15 to TRBJ1-6; 11 positions agree with TRBD1. The CDR3 extends over 14 amino acids. CDR1 is LNHNV and CDR2 is YYDKDF in the germline V gene (reference sequence). J gave up 12 bases and V 5 bases, and 6 bases lay outside the gene matches. The CDR3 sequence is CATSSDRGLVPLHF. For the CDR3, the DNA is TGTGCCACCAGCTCGGACAGGGGGCTTGTACCCCTCCACTTT.

A few counts support this clone. The V and J genes are TRBV30 and TRBJ2-3; 11 bases are shared with TRBD2. The germline CDR1 and CDR2 sequences are GTSNPN and SVGIG (reference sequence). J lost 7 bases, V lost 0 bases, and 6 bases had no gene match. The CDR3 contains 15 residues. Written as DNA, the CDR3 is TGTGCCTGGAGTGTGACTAGCGGGGTAAGAAATACGCAGTATTTT. It codes for CAWSVTSGVRNTQYF.

The rearrangement uses TRBV6-5 and TRBJ1-1; the D gene is possibly TRBD1 (5 bases). Deletions cut 5 bases from V and 6 bases from J, with 19 bases between. Germline CDR1 is MNHEY and CDR2 is SVGAGI. The CDR3 runs 15 residues. CDR3 nucleotides: TGTGCCAGCAGTAGGCTAGGGCAGGGTGTCTCTGAAGCTTTCTTT. As protein: CASSRLGQGVSEAFF.

The J gene is TRBJ2-7, the V gene TRBV7-6; D is perhaps TRBD2 (5 bases). Trimming stripped 1 base from V and 6 bases from J, with 10 bases between. Germline CDR1 is SGHVS and CDR2 is FNYEAQ. The CDR3 runs 13 residues. The CDR3 bases are TGTGCCAGCAGCTTAGGGCTAGCAGGCGAGCAGTACTTC. This sequence encodes CASSLGLAGEQYF.

V and J are TRBV29-1 and TRBJ2-7; TRBD2 matches at 9 bases. V shed 4 bases and J 4 bases; nucleotides not matched to a gene: 11. This CDR3 comprises 15 residues. The germline gives CDR1 SQVTM, CDR2 ANQGSEA. The CDR3 sequence is CSVGRLAGALYEQYF. CDR3 nucleotides: TGCAGCGTTGGGCGGTTAGCGGGGGCCCTATACGAGCAGTACTTC.

V gene TRBV5-1 combines with J gene TRBJ2-1; tentative D call: TRBD1 (6 bases). The CDR3 spans 16 residues. Trimming left V 6 bases short and J 6 bases short, with 22 bases between. In germline, CDR1 is SGHRS, CDR2 YFSETQ. DNA of the CDR3: TGCGCCAGCACCCCTGACGTGGGACAAGTTAGCAATGAGCAGTTCTTC. This codes for CASTPDVGQVSNEQFF.

The V call is TRBV11-3, the J call TRBJ1-3, with a tentative D call TRBD1 (6 bases). Trimming shortened V by 5 bases and J by 0 bases, and 17 bases separated the two germline ends. The CDR3 consists of 17 residues. CDR1 and CDR2 (germline): SGHNT, YENEEA. The CDR3 region is CASSDQRQASSGNTIYF. CDR3 nucleotides: TGTGCCAGCAGCGACCAACGACAGGCCAGCTCTGGAAACACCATATATTTT.

The sample holds a few counts of this clone. Mismatch with germline at one junction end may stem from a read error. This chain uses TRBV2 with TRBJ1-6; 9 bases fit TRBD1. Germline-derived CDR1 and CDR2 are SNHLY and FYNNEI. CDR3 length equals 14 residues. The CDR3 sequence is CASREGTGSSPLHF. DNA for the CDR3: TGTGCCAGCAGAGAAGGGACAGGGTCTTCACCCCTCCACTTT.

The chain links TRBV5-1 to TRBJ2-6, with D unresolved. V dropped 7 bases and J dropped 0 bases, with 8 bases sitting between them. This CDR3 comprises 14 residues. Looked up from germline, CDR1 is SGHRS and CDR2 is YFSETQ. In DNA form, the CDR3 reads TGCGCCAGCGGGCAGAGCTCTGGGGCCAACGTCCTGACTTTC. It codes for CASGQSSGANVLTF. The variable domain in full, with the rest retrieved from reference TRBV5-1 and TRBJ2-6, is KAGVTQTPRYLIKTRGQQVTLSCSPISGHRSVSWYQQTPGQGLQFLFEYFSETQRNKGNFPGRFSGRQFSNSRSEMNVSTLELGDSALYLCASGQSSGANVLTFGAGSRLTVL.

The chain joins TRBV6-5 to TRBJ2-7; 8 positions agree with TRBD1. V lost 7 bases, J lost 5 bases, and 10 bases stayed unmatched. This CDR3 has 14 residues. Germline V gene lookup returns CDR1 MNHEY and CDR2 SVGAGI. The CDR3 bases are TGTGCCAGCACCGCCGACAGGGGAAGGCACGAGCAGTACTTC. Translated, it gives CASTADRGRHEQYF.

This clone has a handful of counts. The chain combines TRBV6-1 with TRBJ1-5; D is unclear. This CDR3 spans 18 amino acids. Between the trimmed V and J ends, which lost 1 base and 5 bases, there was a span of 21 bases. CDR1 MNHNS and CDR2 SASEGT come from the germline V gene. CDR3 in DNA: TGTGCCAGCAGTGAAGAGACTATGTACGCCAAGAGGGATCAGCCCCAGCATTTT. Encoded protein: CASSEETMYAKRDQPQHF.

This clone was observed a handful of times. This chain joins TRBV7-9 and TRBJ2-5, with unresolved D. The CDR3 has 15 amino acids. The V gene lost 1 base and the J gene lost 4 bases, with 13 bases spanning the gap. CDR1 SEHNR and CDR2 FQNEAQ come from the germline V gene (reference sequence). The CDR3 sequence: CASSLDPGSAETQYF. CDR3 coding DNA: TGTGCCAGCAGCTTAGATCCGGGTTCGGCAGAGACCCAGTACTTC.

This chain joins TRBV5-4 and TRBJ2-7; maybe TRBD2 (5 bases). CDR3 length: 13 residues. Germline CDR1 reads SGHNT; CDR2 reads YYREEE (reference sequence). Trimming cost V 0 bases and J 5 bases, with 9 bases left between them. The CDR3 region is CASSLVRANEQYF. CDR3 DNA: TGTGCCAGCAGCTTGGTGAGGGCCAACGAGCAGTACTTC.

The chain is built from TRBV27 and TRBJ2-4, with TRBD1 identical over 8 bases. Trimming cost V 3 bases and J 0 bases; bases outside gene matches: 1. The CDR3 has 15 amino acids. Germline loops: CDR1 MNHEY, CDR2 SMNVEV (reference sequence). The CDR3 loop reads CASSLTGVAKNIQYF. CDR3 coding DNA: TGTGCCAGCAGTTTGACAGGGGTAGCCAAAAACATTCAGTACTTC.

This chain uses TRBV11-2 with TRBJ2-7; TRBD2 matches at 8 bases. CDR1 and CDR2 (germline): SGHAT, FQNNGV. This CDR3 spans 13 amino acids. J gave up 3 bases and V 5 bases, and 3 bases lay outside the gene matches. CDR3 coding DNA: TGTGCCAGCAGCGCCGGGGGGGACTACGAGCAGTACTTC. Protein: CASSAGGDYEQYF.

The genes are TRBV7-9 and TRBJ1-5; D is unclear. There are 15 residues in the CDR3. CDR1 and CDR2 from the germline V gene are SEHNR and FQNEAQ (reference sequence). Trimming removed 1 base at V and 4 bases at J, with 11 bases between. The CDR3 sequence is CASSLGGRLNQPQHF. In DNA form, the CDR3 reads TGTGCCAGCAGCTTAGGAGGGAGACTGAATCAGCCCCAGCATTTT.

V is TRBV10-2 and J is TRBJ2-7; 9 nucleotides agree with TRBD1. V shed 6 bases and J 7 bases; nucleotides not matched to a gene: 10. The CDR3 spans 14 residues. Germline V CDR1 and CDR2: WSHSY, SAAADI. As DNA, the CDR3 is TGCGCCAGCAGAGGAGAACAGGGGGCGAGGGAGCAGTACTTC. This sequence encodes CASRGEQGAREQYF.

This clone was counted a few times. The DNA of the CDR3 is TGTGCCAGCAGCTTAAGCCGGGGTTACGAGCAGTACTTC. Translated, it gives CASSLSRGYEQYF. The genes are TRBV7-3 and TRBJ2-7; TRBD2 is a possible D gene (5 bases). The germline gives CDR1 SGHTA, CDR2 FQGTGA. Trimming took 1 base from V and 4 from J, leaving 8 bases between them. This CDR3 has 13 amino acids.

The sample holds a few counts of this clone. The V gene is TRBV27, the J gene TRBJ2-1; tentative D call: TRBD1 (6 bases). This CDR3 has 12 residues. V was cut by 5 bases and J by 9 bases, with 11 bases left in between. Germline CDR1 MNHEY, CDR2 SMNVEV (reference sequence). This CDR3 reads CASSLQGTEQFF. The CDR3 bases are TGTGCCAGCAGTCTGCAGGGGACTGAGCAGTTCTTC.

The CDR3 region is CASRPHRGNYEQYF. CDR3 nucleotide sequence: TGTGCCAGCAGACCACACAGGGGAAACTACGAGCAGTACTTC. The genes are TRBV28 and TRBJ2-7, with 7 bases aligning to TRBD1. There are 14 residues in the CDR3. CDR1 is MDHEN, CDR2 SYDVKM, per germline. Unmatched junction bases numbered 8, after V lost 6 bases and J lost 3 bases. The full variable domain, rest sourced from reference TRBV28 and TRBJ2-7, is DVKVTQSSRYLVKRTGEKVFLECVQDMDHENMFWYRQDPGLGLRLIYFSYDVKMKEKGDIPEGYSVSREKKERFSLILESASTNQTSMYLCASRPHRGNYEQYFGPGTRLTVT.